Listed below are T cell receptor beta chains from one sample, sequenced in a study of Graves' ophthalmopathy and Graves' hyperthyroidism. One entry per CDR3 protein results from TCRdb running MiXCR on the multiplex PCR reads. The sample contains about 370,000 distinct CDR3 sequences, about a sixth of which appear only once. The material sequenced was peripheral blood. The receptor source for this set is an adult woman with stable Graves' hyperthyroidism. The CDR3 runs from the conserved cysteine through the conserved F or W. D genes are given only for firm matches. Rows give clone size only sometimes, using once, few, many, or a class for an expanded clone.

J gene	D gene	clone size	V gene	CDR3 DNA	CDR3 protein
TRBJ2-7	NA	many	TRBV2	TGTGCCAGCAGTGACGTCAGGGGCACCTACGAGCAGTACTTC	CASSDVRGTYEQYF
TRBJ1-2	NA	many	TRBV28	TGTGCCAGCAGTTTGGTACAGCCTGACTATGGCTACACCTTC	CASSLVQPDYGYTF
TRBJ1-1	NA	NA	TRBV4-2	TGTGCCAGCAGCCAAGATCTCAAGAGAGAAGCTTTCTTT	CASSQDLKREAFF
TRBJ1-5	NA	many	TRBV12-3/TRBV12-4	TGTGCCAGCAGTTCTTGGGCCGATAGCAATCAGCCCCAGCATTTT	CASSSWADSNQPQHF
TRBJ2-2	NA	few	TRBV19	TGTGCCAGCGGGCCTGGGTTCGGGGAGCTGTTTTTT	CASGPGFGELFF
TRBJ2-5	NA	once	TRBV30	TGTGCCTGGAGTGTCGGTGGGGCCCAAGAGACCCAGTACTTC	CAWSVGGAQETQYF
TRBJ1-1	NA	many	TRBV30	TGTGCCTGGAGTTGGGGCCCTGAGACTGAAGCTTTCTTT	CAWSWGPETEAFF
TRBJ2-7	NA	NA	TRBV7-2	TGTGCCAGCAGCTTGGTGGGCAAGTCCTACGAGCAGTACTTC	CASSLVGKSYEQYF
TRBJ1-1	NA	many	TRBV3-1	TGTGCCAGCAGCCTTCGAGGCAGCGCTGAAGCTTTCTTT	CASSLRGSAEAFF
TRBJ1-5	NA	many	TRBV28	TGTGCCAGCAGTTTTATCGGGGTGAAGCAGCCCCAGCATTTT	CASSFIGVKQPQHF
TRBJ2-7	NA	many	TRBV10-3	TGTGCCATCAGTGATTCGACAAACTCCTACGAGCAGTACTTC	CAISDSTNSYEQYF
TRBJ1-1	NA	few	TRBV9	TGTGCCAGCAGCGTAGCTCCTGTTGGGGCCACTGAAGCTTTCTTT	CASSVAPVGATEAFF
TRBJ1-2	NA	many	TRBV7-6	TGTGCCAGCCCGGTCTATGGCTACACCTTC	CASPVYGYTF
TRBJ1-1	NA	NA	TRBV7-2	TGTGCCAGCAGCGGATCGGACAGCATGAACACTGAAGCTTTCTTT	CASSGSDSMNTEAFF
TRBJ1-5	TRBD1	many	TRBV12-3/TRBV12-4	TGTGCCAGCAGAACAGGGGGTAATCAGCCCCAGCATTTT	CASRTGGNQPQHF
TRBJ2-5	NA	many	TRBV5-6	TGTGCCAGCGCTCGGGAAGAGACCCAGTACTTC	CASAREETQYF
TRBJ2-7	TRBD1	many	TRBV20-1	TGCAGTGCTAGAGACCCGGGACAGGCTGCCTACGAGCAGTACTTC	CSARDPGQAAYEQYF
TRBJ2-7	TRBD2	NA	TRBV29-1	TGCAGCGTAGAACTAGCGGGGGTCTCCTACGAGCAGTACTTC	CSVELAGVSYEQYF
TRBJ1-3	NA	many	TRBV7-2	TGTGCCAGCACCCTAGTACCCCTTCCTGGAAACACCATATATTTT	CASTLVPLPGNTIYF
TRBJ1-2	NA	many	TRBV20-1	TGCAGTGCTAGAGATCTTCGGAACCTCGGAGGTGGATATGGCTACACCTTC	CSARDLRNLGGGYGYTF
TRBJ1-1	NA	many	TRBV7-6	TGTGCCAGCAGCTTAGCCCAGAACACTGAAGCTTTCTTT	CASSLAQNTEAFF
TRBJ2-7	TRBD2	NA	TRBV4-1	TGCGCCAGCAGCCAAGAACGCGGGGCTAGCGGATTATCCTACGAGCAGTACTTC	CASSQERGASGLSYEQYF
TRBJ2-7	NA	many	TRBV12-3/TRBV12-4	TGTGCCAGCAGTTTGAGGTCGGTAGGGTCCTACGAGCAGTACTTC	CASSLRSVGSYEQYF
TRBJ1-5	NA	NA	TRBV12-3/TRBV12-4	TGTGCCAGCAGCCCCTCAGGGTTACGAAAGCCCCAGCATTTT	CASSPSGLRKPQHF
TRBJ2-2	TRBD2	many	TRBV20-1	TGCAGTGCTGGACTAGCGGGAGACGGGGAGCTGTTTTTT	CSAGLAGDGELFF
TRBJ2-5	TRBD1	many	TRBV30	TGTGCCTGGAGTCGACAGGGGTTGGAGACCCAGTACTTC	CAWSRQGLETQYF
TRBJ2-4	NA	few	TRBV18	TGTGCCAGCTCACCACGGTTGGGAGAAAACATTCAGTACTTC	CASSPRLGENIQYF
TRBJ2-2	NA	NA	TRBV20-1	TGCAGTGCTAGAGTCCAGAACACCGGGGAGCTGTTTTTT	CSARVQNTGELFF
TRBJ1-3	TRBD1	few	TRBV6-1	TGTGCCAGCAACGGACAGGCTGGCTTCTCTGGAAACACCATATATTTT	CASNGQAGFSGNTIYF
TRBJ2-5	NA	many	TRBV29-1	TGCAGCGTGAGAGCGCGGAATCAAGAGACCCAGTACTTC	CSVRARNQETQYF
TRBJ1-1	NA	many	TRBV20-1	TGCAGTGCTAGAGATGGCTGGTGGGGCCAATCTATGAACACTGAAGCTTTCTTT	CSARDGWWGQSMNTEAFF
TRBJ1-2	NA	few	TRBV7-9	TGTGCCAGCAGCTTAGAAGGGGTCGGGTTTTTTGGCTACACCTTC	CASSLEGVGFFGYTF
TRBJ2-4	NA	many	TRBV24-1	TGTGCCACCAGTGATAAACCGGGACTGAAGACCTTAGCCAAAAACATTCAGTACTTC	CATSDKPGLKTLAKNIQYF
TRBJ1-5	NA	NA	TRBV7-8	TGTGCCAGCAGCTCCCACCTGGACAGCGCGCAGCCCCAGCATTTT	CASSSHLDSAQPQHF
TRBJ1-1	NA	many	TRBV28	TGTGCCGGCAAGACAGCGAACACTGAAGCTTTCTTT	CAGKTANTEAFF
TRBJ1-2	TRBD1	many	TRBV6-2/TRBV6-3	TGTGCCAGCAGTGACGACAGGGGACTTCGGGTTTATGGCTACACCTTC	CASSDDRGLRVYGYTF
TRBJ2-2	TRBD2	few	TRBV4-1	TGCGCCAGCAGCCAGGGACTAGCGGGAGTTCCCGGGGAGCTGTTTTTT	CASSQGLAGVPGELFF
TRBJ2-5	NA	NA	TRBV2	TGTGCCAGCAGTACACCCGGGACGGGGTCAACAGAGACCCAGTACTTC	CASSTPGTGSTETQYF
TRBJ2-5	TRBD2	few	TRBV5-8	TGTGCCAGCAGCTTGGATCTGCTAGCGGGAGGGCCCGAGACCCAGTACTTC	CASSLDLLAGGPETQYF
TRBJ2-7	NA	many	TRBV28	TGTGCCAGCAGTTTTTTGAACAGCCCAAAGTACTTC	CASSFLNSPKYF
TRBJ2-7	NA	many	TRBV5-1	TGCGCCAGCAGCACCGGGACGGCCGTTTCCTACGAGCAGTACTTC	CASSTGTAVSYEQYF
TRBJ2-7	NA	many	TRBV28	TGTGCCAGCAGTCCAAGGGGACTTCTGGGCGAGCAGTACTTC	CASSPRGLLGEQYF
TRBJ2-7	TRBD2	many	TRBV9	TGTGCCAGCAGCCAGGGACTAGTCTACGAGCAGTACTTC	CASSQGLVYEQYF
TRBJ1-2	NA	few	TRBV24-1	TGTGCCACCAGTGACCCTAGGAGGAACGGCGATGGCTACACCTTC	CATSDPRRNGDGYTF